One and the same sample provided the 8 T cell receptor beta chains below, sequenced in a study of CD8 T cells in ankylosing spondylitis. In TCRdb, the 5' RACE reads were re-called with MiXCR into one record per CDR3 protein. The table shows around 230,000 distinct CDR3 sequences, with around 9.2% occurring only once. What was sequenced was blood, either unsorted or a sorted T cell fraction (not recorded which). The receptors were gathered from a male donor with ankylosing spondylitis or in good health (not recorded which).

This clonotype appeared many times. This chain's CDR3 is CASSSGGAKNIQYF. CDR3 coding DNA: TGTGCCAGCAGCTCGGGGGGCGCCAAAAACATTCAGTACTTC. This chain links TRBV11-3 with TRBJ2-4; maybe TRBD2 (7 bases). Per the germline V gene, CDR1 is SGHNT and CDR2 is YENEEA. With 4 bases removed from V and 1 base from J, the gap between germline ends came to 8 bases. The CDR3 loop spans 14 amino acids.

The genes are TRBV20-1 and TRBJ1-1; D possibly corresponds to TRBD1 (6 bases). This CDR3 contains 12 residues. Germline CDR1 DFQATT, CDR2 SNEGSKA (reference sequence). With 5 bases removed from V and 3 bases from J, the gap between germline ends came to 10 bases. The CDR3 sequence: CSAWKGDTEAFF. In DNA form, the CDR3 reads TGCAGTGCTTGGAAGGGGGACACTGAAGCTTTCTTT.

This clonotype was seen ten or more times. The chain couples TRBV29-1 to TRBJ2-3, with 10 bases fitting TRBD2. This CDR3 has 15 residues. CDR1 SQVTM and CDR2 ANQGSEA come from the germline V gene. The V gene end was trimmed by 0 bases and the J gene end by 7 bases; junction bases not matched to a gene: 7. The CDR3 protein is CSVEDESGRVNTQYF. The CDR3 nucleotides read TGCAGCGTTGAAGATGAGAGCGGGAGGGTGAATACGCAGTATTTT.

This clonotype occurred many times. This chain connects TRBV20-1 to TRBJ2-5, with TRBD2 matching 7 bases. The V gene end was trimmed by 5 bases and the J gene end by 0 bases; junction bases not matched to a gene: 3. CDR1 is DFQATT and CDR2 is SNEGSKA in the germline V gene (reference sequence). The CDR3 runs 13 residues. For the CDR3, the DNA is TGCAGTGCTCCTGGGACTAACCAAGAGACCCAGTACTTC. Its translation: CSAPGTNQETQYF.

This clonotype was seen only a few times. This chain connects TRBV19 to TRBJ2-1; 9 bases are shared with TRBD1. V lost 3 bases, J lost 4 bases, and 7 bases stayed unmatched. Germline CDR1 reads LNHDA; CDR2 reads SQIVND (reference sequence). This CDR3 spans 16 amino acids. The CDR3 coding sequence is TGTGCCAGTAGTATCCGGGGACAGGGACGGTACAATGAGCAGTTCTTC. It translates to CASSIRGQGRYNEQFF.

This clonotype was observed at least ten times. The chain joins TRBV7-2 to TRBJ2-7, with 12 bases fitting TRBD1. V was pared by 6 bases and J by 4 bases, with 4 bases of the junction left unmatched. There are 14 residues in the CDR3. Germline V gene lookup returns CDR1 SGHTA and CDR2 FQGNSA. The CDR3 spells CASRSGQGAYEQYF. CDR3 bases: TGTGCCAGCAGATCGGGACAGGGGGCTTACGAGCAGTACTTC.

Ten or more counts support this clonotype. This chain links TRBV9 with TRBJ1-1; D is ambiguous. Germline V CDR1 and CDR2: SGDLS, YYNGEE. The CDR3 loop spans 14 amino acids. V lost 0 bases, J lost 4 bases, and 10 bases lay in between. This CDR3 is CASSVAELGTEAFF. CDR3 sequence (DNA): TGTGCCAGCAGCGTAGCCGAACTTGGCACTGAAGCTTTCTTT.

The genes are TRBV12-3 or TRBV12-4 and TRBJ2-3; D is ambiguous. Trimming pared 4 bases from V and 5 bases from J, leaving 7 bases between. CDR3 length: 12 residues. CDR3 nucleotides: TGTGCCAGCAGTTCCCAAATAGATACGCAGTATTTT. Translation gives CASSSQIDTQYF.